This is a list of T cell receptor beta chains from one sample in a study of blood T cells in healthy people across ages. TCRdb reanalysed the 5' RACE reads using MiXCR and keeps one entry per CDR3 protein. The sample includes 1.5 million to 2 million distinct CDR3 sequences, 28% of them seen just once. Sequenced material: blood. The receptors derive from a woman aged 30 to 39 in good health. Each CDR3 is given with its conserved first and last residue. The order of the fields is J gene, D gene, clone size, V gene, CDR3 protein, CDR3 DNA. The D gene is left open where the match is weak. The size of a clone is reported for some rows only, either as once, few or many, or as a class for expanded clones.

TRBJ2-7	-	many	TRBV5-1	CASSLEQGATYEQYF	TGCGCCAGCAGCTTGGAACAAGGGGCCACCTACGAGCAGTACTTC
TRBJ1-1	-	few	TRBV7-9	CASSLVNGGNTEAFF	TGTGCCAGCAGCTTAGTCAACGGGGGCAACACTGAAGCTTTCTTT
TRBJ2-3	-	-	TRBV29-1	CSVGGGLGFTDTQYF	TGCAGCGTCGGTGGGGGACTGGGATTCACAGATACGCAGTATTTT
TRBJ1-1	-	-	TRBV7-9	CASSLPGASTEAFF	TGTGCCAGCAGCCTCCCGGGCGCGAGCACTGAAGCTTTCTTT
TRBJ2-7	-	-	TRBV24-1	CATSDGDDLCEQYF	TGTGCCACCAGTGATGGGGACGATCTTTGCGAGCAGTACTTC
TRBJ1-6	TRBD1	-	TRBV5-1	CASSLRDRDSPLHF	TGCGCCAGCAGCTTACGGGACAGGGATTCACCCCTCCACTTT
TRBJ2-5	-	-	TRBV9	CVSSPGTGETQYF	TGTGTCAGCAGCCCCGGGACCGGAGAGACCCAGTACTTC
TRBJ2-4	TRBD2	many	TRBV29-1	CSVVVAGAGIQYF	TGCAGCGTTGTTGTAGCGGGAGCGGGGATTCAGTACTTC
TRBJ2-1	TRBD2	few	TRBV11-2	CASSPGPSGGDNEQFF	TGTGCCAGCAGCCCTGGCCCTAGCGGGGGTGACAATGAGCAGTTCTTC
TRBJ2-7	TRBD2	few	TRBV20-1	CSARDLGTSYEQYF	TGCAGTGCTAGAGATCTAGGGACTAGCTACGAGCAGTACTTC
TRBJ2-7	-	once	TRBV2	CASRSDTYEQYF	TGTGCCAGCAGATCGGACACATACGAGCAGTACTTC
TRBJ2-1	-	-	TRBV3-1	CASSQDTRAKFF	TGTGCCAGCAGCCAAGATACCAGGGCTAAGTTCTTC
TRBJ1-1	-	-	TRBV2	CASRVEVGNTEAFF	TGTGCCAGCAGGGTTGAGGTGGGAAACACTGAAGCTTTCTTT
TRBJ2-3	-	-	TRBV5-5	CASRERDSYNEQYF	TGTGCCAGTAGGGAGAGGGATTCCTACAATGAGCAGTATTTT
TRBJ2-4	-	-	TRBV29-1	CSVEVRGYERYF	TGCAGCGTTGAGGTCAGGGGATACGAGCGGTACTTC
TRBJ2-5	-	-	TRBV21-1	CASSKSREGPGTQYF	TGTGCCAGCAGCAAATCACGGGAGGGCCCTGGGACCCAGTACTTC
TRBJ1-2	TRBD1	few	TRBV18	CASSLDTGGLNYGYTF	TGTGCCAGCTCACTCGATACAGGGGGCCTAAACTATGGCTACACCTTC
TRBJ2-5	-	many	TRBV7-2	CASSLGTMEGTQYF	TGTGCCAGCAGCTTGGGGACAATGGAAGGGACCCAGTACTTC
TRBJ2-5	-	few	TRBV7-9	CASSVASGTRAETQYF	TGTGCCAGCAGCGTAGCGAGCGGGACAAGGGCAGAGACCCAGTACTTC
TRBJ2-7	TRBD1	few	TRBV5-5	CASSFEGTGSYEQYF	TGTGCCAGCAGCTTCGAAGGGACAGGGTCCTACGAGCAGTACTTC
TRBJ1-6	-	few	TRBV7-9	CASSFGGDSPLHF	TGTGCCAGCAGCTTTGGGGGAGATTCACCCCTCCACTTT
TRBJ2-1	TRBD2	-	TRBV9	CASSVGAGLASGEQFF	TGTGCCAGCAGCGTAGGGGCGGGACTAGCGTCAGGCGAGCAGTTCTTC
TRBJ2-7	-	many	TRBV20-1	CSASMGFSYEQYF	TGCAGTGCTAGTATGGGGTTCTCCTACGAGCAGTACTTC
TRBJ2-2	-	-	TRBV20-1	CSAWRGTGELFF	TGCAGTGCTTGGCGGGGCACCGGGGAGCTGTTTTTT
TRBJ2-5	TRBD2	few	TRBV7-2	CASSPPGASGRAPEQYF	TGTGCCAGCAGCCCCCCCGGGGCTAGCGGGAGGGCTCCTGAGCAGTACTTC
TRBJ2-2	-	many	TRBV5-1	CASSFGDPGELFF	TGCGCCAGCAGCTTTGGGGACCCCGGGGAGCTGTTTTTT
TRBJ2-7	TRBD1	-	TRBV7-2	CASSLVPGQGPQKYF	TGTGCCAGCAGCTTAGTTCCGGGACAGGGGCCACAAAAGTACTTC
TRBJ2-5	-	few	TRBV20-1	CSCDFNLRETQYF	TGCAGCTGCGACTTTAACCTCAGGGAGACCCAGTACTTC
TRBJ2-5	-	-	TRBV5-1	CASSLGGGQQETQYF	TGCGCCAGCAGCTTGGGGGGGGGGCAGCAAGAGACCCAGTACTTC
TRBJ2-1	TRBD1	few	TRBV18	CASSPDRGVGYNEQFF	TGTGCCAGCTCACCTGACAGGGGTGTTGGCTACAATGAGCAGTTCTTC
TRBJ1-2	-	few	TRBV4-3	CASSQGLNYVYTF	TGCGCCAGCAGCCAGGGTCTTAACTATGTCTACACCTTC
TRBJ2-1	-	-	TRBV14	CASSQGWVQVDEQFF	TGTGCCAGCAGCCAAGGGTGGGTACAGGTTGATGAGCAGTTCTTC
TRBJ2-3	-	-	TRBV5-8	CASRPPLMRGDTQYF	TGTGCCAGCAGACCGCCCCTCATGAGAGGGGATACGCAGTATTTT
TRBJ1-1	-	-	TRBV3-1	CASRLDGRTEAFF	TGTGCCAGCAGATTAGACGGACGTACTGAAGCTTTCTTT
TRBJ2-1	-	-	TRBV15	CATSRDRWRDLEYNEQFF	TGTGCCACCAGCAGAGACCGTTGGCGGGACCTGGAATACAATGAGCAGTTCTTC
TRBJ2-6	-	few	TRBV11-2	CASSSRTDPQPGANVLTF	TGTGCCAGCAGCTCCAGAACAGATCCCCAACCCGGGGCCAACGTCCTGACTTTC
TRBJ2-5	-	many	TRBV6-5	CASRAGSQETQYF	TGTGCCAGCAGGGCCGGGTCCCAAGAGACCCAGTACTTC
TRBJ2-4	TRBD2	-	TRBV4-1	CASSQGSGTENIQYF	TGCGCCAGCAGCCAAGGGAGCGGGACCGAAAACATTCAGTACTTC
TRBJ2-1	TRBD2	-	TRBV3-1	CASSRAAGEYNEQFF	TGTGCCAGCAGCCGAGCAGCGGGGGAATACAATGAGCAGTTCTTC
TRBJ1-1	-	-	TRBV29-1	CSVVGRDTEAFF	TGCAGCGTTGTTGGAAGGGACACTGAAGCTTTCTTT
TRBJ2-1	-	-	TRBV2	CASAVRAGSYNEQFF	TGTGCCAGCGCAGTGAGGGCAGGCTCCTACAATGAGCAGTTCTTC